This TCR beta chain stems from a study of prognosis after radiotherapy for stage I lung cancer (dated by TCRdb to the early 2020s). About the investigation overall: Roughly 20 stage I NSCLC patients were enrolled in Nanjing, China, between early 2018 and 2019. Roughly 12 patients had adenocarcinoma and seven had squamous cell carcinoma as the tumor histology. All patients were regarded as medically inoperable, because of comorbidities in more than ten patients and refusal of surgery in roughly seven patients. A total of 40 or so blood samples from approximately 20 patients were sequenced, with one sample obtained before and one obtained after SBRT for each patient. Stage I lung tumors that were newly diagnosed and primary were found in about 14 patients, while a few patients had oligometastatic NSCLC after surgical resection of the primary tumor. About 20% of the 19 patients developed distant metastases after SBRT, at a median of about seven months; the other 15 showed no significant progression. The study profiled peripheral blood TCR beta repertoires from stage I NSCLC patients before and after stereotactic body radiotherapy and related them to distant failure. No patient received concurrent therapy alongside SBRT. SBRT was delivered in 3 to 5 fractions with a biologically effective dose of at least 100 Gy, and image-guided IMRT or VMAT was used for delivery. The cohort comprised around 14 men and five or six women with a median age of approximately 74 years, ranging from roughly 53 to 84 years. General study outcomes and caveats: A decrease in unique TCR clone counts was observed after SBRT (median 10,088 before versus some 6,900 after; Wilcoxon paired P=0.011). The study was limited by the small cohort and short follow-up, and independent validation of the study findings is required. TRBV and TRBJ usage frequencies reportedly differed by metastasis status, in two V genes at baseline and in roughly ten V and two J genes after SBRT. Post-SBRT Shannon entropy and its change from baseline were lower in patients who developed distant metastases; baseline Shannon entropy was not associated with metastases. Tumor specificity of expanded TCR clones was not determined. No adjustment for multiple comparisons was applied to any of the reported P values.

To note about this clonotype: This clone's antigen is unknown. Per-base quality was not reported, and no clone a single base away is much larger than it.

Two rounds of multiplex PCR were performed to amplify the TCR beta CDR3 region from genomic DNA. The first PCR round used primers specific to each TRBV and TRBJ gene, with sequences filed in Chinese patent CN105087789A. Universal primers were used in the second PCR round. The Roche High Pure PCR Template Preparation Kit was used to extract genomic DNA from the frozen PBMCs. The libraries underwent paired-end sequencing with 151 bp reads on an Illumina HiSeq 3000. In the paper's pipeline: Raw reads lacking the multiplex PCR primer sequences were removed with CutAdapt. High-quality paired reads were merged into contigs with PEAR. MiXCR assigned TRB V, D and J gene segments to each contig by aligning to reference sequences. To remove sequencing errors, CDR3 sequences were clustered according to base quality and sequence similarity. Diversity was measured as Shannon entropy normalized by the natural log of productive TCR sequence number. One minus Shannon entropy divided by the natural log of the number of unique clonotypes was used as the definition of clonality. Progression-free survival cut-offs for repertoire metrics were chosen using the Youden index of ROC curves, with analyses run in R 3.5.3. In-frame beta chains were kept once TCRdb had trimmed the public reads at Q25 with fastp and called clones with MiXCR. Every distinct CDR3 protein forms one entry, paired with its most common genes and DNA. The V and J calls reflect TCRdb's pipeline rather than the authors' work. The sample yields some 14,000 distinct CDR3 sequences; about 50% were counted once. Of the sample, 25% to 35% falls within the top ten clones.

A history of other malignancies or of prior chemotherapy or radiotherapy was absent in all patients, and node-negative disease was shown on CT and PET/CT in all patients. At each of two time points, around 6 milliliters of peripheral venous blood were collected into EDTA tubes. PBMCs were isolated by Ficoll-Paque Plus density-gradient centrifugation. Samples were stored at -80°C immediately after collection until analysis. The sequence derives from a donor aged 50 or older with non-small cell lung cancer. The material sequenced was PBMCs, taken before or after stereotactic body radiation therapy (not recorded which).

Read as DNA, the sequence is TGTGCCAGCAGCAATAGAGGACTAGCTTCCGATGAGCAGTTCTTC. This sequence encodes CASSNRGLASDEQFF. This sequence uses TRBV7-3 and TRBJ2-1; 8 bases in the junction line up with TRBD2. Relative to germline, V is missing 5 bases and J is missing 8 bases, with 11 bases of the junction outside any gene match. Based on the germline V gene, the CDR1 and CDR2 sequences are SGHTA and FQGTGA. The CDR3 runs 15 residues from the cysteine to the phenylalanine. Only the CDR3 DNA is retained, 45 bases long and in frame from the first base.